This passage covers 27 T cell receptor beta chains from one sample sequenced in a study of OX40 agonist ivuxolimab in advanced cancers. The protocol was immunoSEQ multiplex PCR, while the TCRdb copy is restricted to in-frame clones and leaves out a portion. The sample contains approximately 58,000 clones, about 86% of which appear only once. The sequencing here drew on CD4+ or CD8+ T cells sorted from blood, taken in a trial of the OX40 agonist ivuxolimab. Source of these receptors: an adult with an advanced solid tumor such as melanoma, head and neck, liver or kidney cancer.

This clone was counted between two and nine times. The chain has TRBV5-8 and TRBJ2-3, with D uncertain. Germline CDR1 and CDR2: SGHTS and YDEGEE. CDR3 length equals 15 residues. V was clipped by 4 bases and J by 2 bases, with 14 bases between them. The DNA of the CDR3 is TGTGCCAGCAGCCCCTATTGGGTATCCACAGATACGCAGTATTTT. Its protein is CASSPYWVSTDTQYF.

The rearrangement joins TRBV5-5 to TRBJ2-2, with D unresolved. The CDR3 length is 16 residues. CDR1 is SGHKS and CDR2 is YYEKEE in the germline V gene (reference sequence). Trimming took 4 bases from V and 7 from J, leaving 20 bases between them. This CDR3 reads CASSMSQTGVNGELFF. CDR3 bases: TGTGCCAGCAGCATGAGTCAAACGGGCGTCAACGGGGAGCTGTTTTTT.

The rearrangement links TRBV18 to TRBJ2-3, with D hard to call. From germline, CDR1 is KGHSH and CDR2 LQKENI. CDR3 size: 15 residues. The V gene lost 3 bases and the J gene lost 3 bases, with 13 bases spanning the gap. Here the CDR3 reads CASSPIKTVTDTQYF. The CDR3 DNA sequence: TGTGCCAGCTCACCTATTAAAACAGTAACAGATACGCAGTATTTT. The whole variable domain, remainder taken from reference TRBV18 and TRBJ2-3, is NAGVMQNPRHLVRRRGQEARLRCSPMKGHSHVYWYRQLPEEGLKFMVYLQKENIIDESGMPKERFSAEFPKEGPSILRIQQVVRGDSAAYFCASSPIKTVTDTQYFGPGTRLTVL.

The rearrangement uses TRBV28 and TRBJ2-2; D is perhaps TRBD1 (6 bases). Trimming cost V 7 bases and J 5 bases, with 17 bases left between them. The CDR3 loop spans 15 amino acids. CDR1 is MDHEN, CDR2 SYDVKM, per germline. For the CDR3, the DNA is TGTGCCAGCAATACAGGGACGGGAAGGACCGGGGAGCTGTTTTTT. This codes for CASNTGTGRTGELFF.

V gene TRBV11-2 combines with J gene TRBJ1-1; possibly TRBD1 for D (6 bases). V was shortened by 1 base and J by 1 base, with 10 bases between the two germline ends. The CDR3 totals 15 residues. Germline V gene sequence: CDR1 SGHAT, CDR2 FQNNGV. The CDR3 loop is CASSLVWGPNTEAFF. The CDR3 nucleotides are TGTGCCAGCAGCTTAGTATGGGGGCCGAACACTGAAGCTTTCTTT.

This clone has more than one count but fewer than ten. The genes are TRBV7-9 and TRBJ2-5; 7 bases agree with TRBD1. V lost 4 bases, J lost 2 bases, and 13 bases stayed unmatched. This CDR3 has 17 residues. Germline V gives CDR1 SEHNR, CDR2 FQNEAQ (reference sequence). CDR3: CASSSRQGLITQETQYF. In DNA form, the CDR3 reads TGTGCCAGCAGCTCGCGACAGGGCCTCATAACTCAAGAGACCCAGTACTTC. The complete variable domain, with remaining parts taken from reference TRBV7-9 and TRBJ2-5, reads DTGVSQNPRHKITKRGQNVTFRCDPISEHNRLYWYRQTLGQGPEFLTYFQNEAQLEKSRLLSDRFSAERPKGSFSTLEIQRTEQGDSAMYLCASSSRQGLITQETQYFGPGTRLLVL.

The chain is built from TRBV7-8 and TRBJ2-3; D not resolved. Germline CDR1 reads SGHVS; CDR2 reads FQNEAQ. V was pared by 1 base and J by 1 base, with 6 bases between. CDR3 size: 14 residues. CDR3: CASSLDSRTDTQYF. CDR3 in DNA: TGTGCCAGCAGCTTAGACAGCCGCACAGATACGCAGTATTTT.

This clone appeared a single time. The V gene is TRBV19, the J gene TRBJ2-2, with D perhaps matching TRBD1 (5 bases). The germline V and J ends were trimmed by 1 base and 0 bases, with 6 bases remaining between them. In germline, CDR1 is LNHDA, CDR2 SQIVND (reference sequence). This CDR3 has 15 amino acids. The DNA for the CDR3 is TGTGCCAGTAGTATAGTACAGGCGAACACCGGGGAGCTGTTTTTT. Protein sequence: CASSIVQANTGELFF.

The chain employs TRBV9 and TRBJ2-5; D tentatively reads TRBD1 or TRBD2 (5 bases each). This CDR3 is 14 amino acids long. The V gene lost 4 bases and the J gene lost 2 bases, with 12 bases spanning the gap. Germline assignment: CDR1 SGDLS and CDR2 YYNGEE. The CDR3 here is CASSNSWGQETQYF. The CDR3 nucleotides are TGTGCCAGCAGCAATTCGTGGGGGCAAGAGACCCAGTACTTC.

V is TRBV28 and J is TRBJ1-2; the D gene is possibly TRBD1 (5 bases). The CDR3 sequence is 15 residues long. Germline CDR1 reads MDHEN; CDR2 reads SYDVKM. Trimming took 1 base from V and 4 from J, leaving 13 bases between them. The DNA of the CDR3 is TGTGCCAGCAGTTTATTGGGACTCGGGGGCTATGGCTACACCTTC. It specifies CASSLLGLGGYGYTF.

This rearrangement joins TRBV9 to TRBJ2-2; 8 bases align to TRBD1. Germline V CDR1 and CDR2: SGDLS, YYNGEE. The length of the CDR3 is 12 residues. V was pared by 2 bases and J by 14 bases, with 5 bases of the junction left unmatched. In nucleotides, the CDR3 is TGTGCCAGCAGCGTTGACAGGGGACAACTGTTTTTT. Residues: CASSVDRGQLFF.

The chain carries TRBV9 and TRBJ2-7; possibly TRBD1 for D (6 bases). V shed 3 bases and J shed 9 bases, with 19 bases lying between them. This CDR3 contains 14 residues. Per germline, CDR1 SGDLS and CDR2 YYNGEE. In nucleotides, the CDR3 is TGTGCCAGCAGCGAACGTTCAACAGGGATCGGGCAGTACTTC. Protein product: CASSERSTGIGQYF.

This clone occurred once. The chain couples TRBV7-9 to TRBJ1-5; D remains ambiguous. The CDR3 contains 13 residues. Germline values: CDR1 SEHNR, CDR2 FQNEAQ (reference sequence). Trimming stripped 3 bases from V and 5 bases from J, with 8 bases between. The CDR3 sequence: CASSFGSDQPQHF. The DNA for the CDR3 is TGTGCCAGCAGCTTCGGGTCTGATCAGCCCCAGCATTTT.

This chain links TRBV2 with TRBJ2-7; the match to TRBD1 covers 8 bases. J was trimmed by 2 bases and V by 4 bases; bases with no gene match: 7. The germline CDR1 and CDR2 sequences are SNHLY and FYNNEI. This CDR3 has 15 residues. The CDR3 DNA is TGTGCCAGCAGTGTTGGGGGGACAGGTGCCTACGAGCAGTACTTC. Its protein is CASSVGGTGAYEQYF.

The rearrangement links TRBV5-6 to TRBJ1-2; 7 nucleotides agree with TRBD1. Per germline, CDR1 SGHDT and CDR2 YYEEEE. The CDR3 is made up of 13 amino acids. V trimming: 6 bases; J trimming: 7 bases; junction bases outside the gene matches: 9. DNA of the CDR3: TGTGCCAGCACCCGGGACAGTATCAGTGGCTACACCTTC. It encodes CASTRDSISGYTF.

V gene TRBV28 combines with J gene TRBJ1-2, with D perhaps TRBD1 (6 bases). Germline V gene lookup returns CDR1 MDHEN and CDR2 SYDVKM. V lost 3 bases and J lost 8, with 13 bases in between. The CDR3 covers 13 residues. CDR3 region: CASSLGGPFGYTF. The CDR3 bases are TGTGCCAGCAGTTTGGGGGGGCCCTTCGGCTACACCTTC.

This chain uses TRBV5-6 with TRBJ2-7, with 7 bases fitting TRBD2. Germline V gene sequence: CDR1 SGHDT, CDR2 YYEEEE. Trimming took 5 bases from V and 4 from J; bases not matched to a gene: 3. The CDR3 covers 12 residues. The CDR3 region is CASRGRGYEQYF. The CDR3 DNA reads as TGTGCCAGCAGGGGGCGGGGGTACGAGCAGTACTTC.

V gene TRBV28 combines with J gene TRBJ2-1, with D perhaps matching TRBD1 (5 bases). The CDR3 spans 14 residues. Germline-derived CDR1 and CDR2 are MDHEN and SYDVKM. V was cut by 5 bases and J by 8 bases, with 16 bases left in between. The CDR3: CASSPLQGGDEQFF. As DNA, the CDR3 is TGTGCCAGCAGTCCACTCCAGGGTGGGGATGAGCAGTTCTTC.

V and J are TRBV6-6 and TRBJ2-7; D perhaps matches TRBD1 (6 bases). Germline CDR1 is MNHNY and CDR2 is SVGAGI (reference sequence). The CDR3 spans 15 residues. V shed 5 bases and J shed 2 bases, with 16 bases lying between them. The CDR3 loop is CASSLTGTKTYEQYF. The CDR3 DNA reads TGTGCCAGCAGTCTCACAGGGACCAAGACCTACGAGCAGTACTTC.

The chain employs TRBV5-1 and TRBJ1-1; no reliable D call. Trimming pared 4 bases from V and 4 bases from J, leaving 11 bases between. Germline CDR1 SGHRS, CDR2 YFSETQ. This CDR3 has 13 residues. The CDR3 sequence is CASSPTLGTEAFF. CDR3 sequence (DNA): TGCGCCAGCAGCCCAACACTAGGCACTGAAGCTTTCTTT.

V and J are TRBV28 and TRBJ1-5, with TRBD1 matching 7 bases. The CDR3 is 15 residues long. From germline, CDR1 is MDHEN and CDR2 SYDVKM. J gave up 2 bases and V 2 bases, and 3 bases lay outside the gene matches. CDR3 protein: CASSLRGQGNQPQHF. The CDR3 nucleotides are TGTGCCAGCAGTTTACGTGGACAGGGCAATCAGCCCCAGCATTTT. The full variable domain, in which reference TRBV28 and TRBJ1-5 provide the parts outside the CDR3, is DVKVTQSSRYLVKRTGEKVFLECVQDMDHENMFWYRQDPGLGLRLIYFSYDVKMKEKGDIPEGYSVSREKKERFSLILESASTNQTSMYLCASSLRGQGNQPQHFGDGTRLSIL.

The rearrangement uses TRBV6-1 and TRBJ2-2; TRBD2 matches at 8 bases. The CDR3 runs to 14 residues. CDR1 is MNHNS and CDR2 is SASEGT in the germline V gene. V trimming: 6 bases; J trimming: 6 bases; junction bases outside the gene matches: 6. This CDR3 is CASRAGAAPGELFF. In nucleotides, the CDR3 is TGTGCCAGCAGAGCGGGGGCGGCCCCCGGGGAGCTGTTTTTT.

This rearrangement joins TRBV6-5 to TRBJ1-2, with TRBD1 as a possible D gene (5 bases). Germline lookup yields CDR1 MNHEY and CDR2 SVGAGI. The CDR3 extends over 14 amino acids. V lost 6 bases and J 6 bases, leaving 17 bases between the germline ends. The CDR3: CASRRAGPGDGYTF. Written as DNA, the CDR3 is TGTGCCAGCAGAAGAGCGGGGCCCGGGGATGGCTACACCTTC.

The rearrangement joins TRBV6-1 to TRBJ2-7; D uncertain. V dropped 4 bases and J dropped 0 bases, with 16 bases sitting between them. The CDR3 is made up of 16 amino acids. Looked up from germline, CDR1 is MNHNS and CDR2 is SASEGT. The CDR3 sequence: CASSAPRRTTSYEQYF. CDR3 in DNA: TGTGCCAGCAGTGCCCCGAGGCGGACGACCTCCTACGAGCAGTACTTC.

The chain uses TRBV27 and TRBJ2-3; unclear D gene. The CDR3 sequence is 15 residues long. Germline lookup yields CDR1 MNHEY and CDR2 SMNVEV (reference sequence). Deletions cut 6 bases from V and 0 bases from J, with 13 bases between. The DNA of the CDR3 is TGTGCCAGCAGACACTCTAGAGCTAGCACAGATACGCAGTATTTT. Amino acid sequence: CASRHSRASTDTQYF.

This clone occurred once. This sequence joins TRBV18 and TRBJ2-6, with TRBD1 matching 7 bases. Germline loops: CDR1 KGHSH, CDR2 LQKENI. V was clipped by 0 bases and J by 2 bases; unmatched bases: 4. The length of the CDR3 is 17 residues. The CDR3: CASSPPHRGTGANVLTF. CDR3 bases: TGTGCCAGCTCACCACCGCACAGGGGAACTGGGGCCAACGTCCTGACTTTC.

DNA of the CDR3: TGTGCCATCAGTGCAACCGGGACAGTCTACAATGAGCAGTTCTTC. Translated, it gives CAISATGTVYNEQFF. The gene calls are TRBV10-3 and TRBJ2-1; TRBD1 aligns across 7 bases. The CDR3 covers 15 residues. Per germline, CDR1 ENHRY and CDR2 SYGVKD. Trimming removed 4 bases from V and 3 bases from J; junction bases left unmatched: 6.